The clone carrying this T cell receptor (beta chain) was counted ten times or more. Its antigen is unknown. The donors were adults (healthy and HIV-negative) with no recent acute infections or vaccinations. CD8 memory combined CD45RO+ cells with CCR7-negative CD45RA+ TemRA cells. This table comes from immunoSEQ multiplex PCR, and its TCRdb copy is limited to in-frame clones, with some not included. The sample lists hundreds of thousands of clones, roughly 91% seen once, with under 20% in the top ten. V was clipped by 4 bases and J by 0 bases, with 10 bases between them. The CDR3 extends over 14 amino acids. Germline assignment: CDR1 SGHRS and CDR2 YFSETQ. This entry is derived from a study of shared clonotypes between healthy human individuals. Overall study findings and caveats: Non-shared clonotypes displayed generation probabilities falling below those of clonotypes present in all four donors. The study found approximately 5% of naive CD4 clonotypes shared across a handful of donors.

Sequencing was done on a sample of memory CD8+ T cells sorted from blood. The subset here: CD45RO+ cells pooled with CCR7-negative TemRA cells. The receptor's source is a man younger than 35 in good health. V is TRBV5-1 and J is TRBJ2-5; D might be TRBD2 (6 bases). The CDR3 region is CASSHRDYQETQYF. Written as DNA, the CDR3 is TGCGCCAGCAGCCACCGGGACTACCAAGAGACCCAGTACTTC.